These 24 T cell receptor beta chains came from one sample sequenced in a study of T cells after yellow fever vaccination. TCRdb reprocessed the 5' RACE reads with MiXCR, giving one entry per CDR3 protein. This sample yields a few hundred thousand distinct CDR3 sequences, of which approximately 3.8% are seen a single time; roughly a quarter belongs to the top ten. Sequenced material: PBMCs, taken on the day of the yellow fever booster vaccination. These receptors all come from a man aged 18 to 29 who received the YFV17D yellow fever vaccine.

This clonotype was detected ten times or more. The V call is TRBV6-6, the J call TRBJ2-7; 9 bases map to TRBD2. The length of the CDR3 is 14 residues. V lost 3 bases, J lost 7 bases, and 7 bases stayed unmatched. Germline V gene data show CDR1 as MNHNY and CDR2 as SVGAGI (reference sequence). The CDR3 nucleotides read TGTGCCAGCAGTTATGGTAGCGGGGGTGGGGAGCAGTACTTC. Translated, it gives CASSYGSGGGEQYF.

CDR3 protein: CASSQDSGGARTGANVLTF. CDR3 coding DNA: TGCGCCAGCAGCCAAGATAGCGGGGGGGCCCGAACTGGGGCCAACGTCCTGACTTTC. The chain couples TRBV4-3 to TRBJ2-6; 11 nucleotides match TRBD2. The CDR3 sequence is 19 residues long. After removal of 0 bases from V and 2 bases from J, the junction contained 6 bases not matched to a gene. The germline V gene encodes CDR1 LGHNA and CDR2 YSLEER.

This clonotype was observed many times. The CDR3 DNA reads TGCGCCAGCAGCCGGGGGGCAGGGGGCGCCCCAGATACGCAGTATTTT. It translates to CASSRGAGGAPDTQYF. The chain has TRBV5-1 and TRBJ2-3, with D possibly being TRBD1 (8 bases). Germline assignment: CDR1 SGHRS and CDR2 YFSETQ. The V and J ends lost 4 bases and 4 bases respectively, with 19 bases between them. The length of the CDR3 is 16 residues.

V and J are TRBV20-1 and TRBJ2-7; the D gene is possibly TRBD1 (5 bases). The germline V gene has CDR1 DFQATT and CDR2 SNEGSKA (reference sequence). This CDR3 has 14 amino acids. Trimming removed 5 bases at V and 0 bases at J, with 14 bases between. CDR3 sequence reads: CSASEDSSSYEQYF. CDR3 DNA: TGCAGTGCTTCGGAAGACAGCAGCTCCTACGAGCAGTACTTC.

This clonotype was seen only a few times. J is TRBJ1-4 and V is TRBV5-1, with D perhaps TRBD1 (6 bases). CDR1 SGHRS and CDR2 YFSETQ come from the germline V gene. The CDR3 totals 13 residues. V lost 2 bases and J 7 bases, leaving 9 bases between the germline ends. The CDR3 DNA reads as TGCGCCAGCAGCTTCGGGGGCGGTGAAAAACTGTTTTTT. Its protein product is CASSFGGGEKLFF. Based on the CDR3 plus reference TRBV5-1 and TRBJ1-4, the full variable domain is KAGVTQTPRYLIKTRGQQVTLSCSPISGHRSVSWYQQTPGQGLQFLFEYFSETQRNKGNFPGRFSGRQFSNSRSEMNVSTLELGDSALYLCASSFGGGEKLFFGSGTQLSVL.

A few counts support this clonotype. The CDR3 DNA sequence: TGTGCCAGCATCAGAGGGGACAGGGGCGGAAGAAATGGAAACACCATATATTTT. It is translated as CASIRGDRGGRNGNTIYF. This sequence joins TRBV21-1 and TRBJ1-3; the D call TRBD1 from the table was never checked on the DNA. TRBV21-1 has pseudogene status. This CDR3 has 18 residues.

This clonotype was observed a handful of times. V usage is TRBV30 and J usage is TRBJ2-5, with 7 bases that match TRBD2. V dropped 3 bases and J dropped 1; count of bases not matched to a gene: 11. CDR3 size: 16 residues. Germline CDR1 and CDR2: GTSNPN and SVGIG (reference sequence). This chain's CDR3 is CAWSPGGGRGQETQYF. The CDR3 nucleotides read TGTGCCTGGAGCCCAGGTGGGGGGAGGGGCCAAGAGACCCAGTACTTC.

This chain uses TRBV6-6 with TRBJ1-5, with a tentative D call TRBD1 (5 bases). Germline V gives CDR1 MNHNY, CDR2 SVGAGI (reference sequence). CDR3 length: 14 amino acids. Trimming took off 2 bases at V and 3 bases at J, with 8 bases between the two ends. For the CDR3, the DNA is TGTGCCAGCAGTTACACAGGCCCCAATCAGCCCCAGCATTTT. The encoded protein is CASSYTGPNQPQHF.

The V call is TRBV11-2, the J call TRBJ1-2; maybe TRBD1 (5 bases). CDR3 size: 16 residues. V lost 4 bases and J lost 4, with 19 bases in between. Per the germline V gene, CDR1 is SGHAT and CDR2 is FQNNGV. In nucleotides, the CDR3 is TGTGCCAGCAGCTCCCCTCGGGGGGGAAAAGCCTATGGCTACACCTTC. Amino acid sequence: CASSSPRGGKAYGYTF.

This clonotype was seen many times. V and J are TRBV12-3 or TRBV12-4 and TRBJ2-4; D may be TRBD1 (6 bases). Trimming took off 2 bases at V and 6 bases at J, with 14 bases between the two ends. This CDR3 is 15 amino acids long. CDR3 in amino acids: CASSLPPGQSNIQYF. Here the CDR3 DNA reads TGTGCCAGCAGTTTACCCCCCGGACAGTCAAACATTCAGTACTTC.

This clonotype has ten or more counts. This chain links TRBV20-1 with TRBJ2-3; 8 bases align to TRBD2. CDR1 DFQATT and CDR2 SNEGSKA come from the germline V gene (reference sequence). This CDR3 is built from 15 residues. V was clipped by 7 bases and J by 2 bases; unmatched bases: 11. The CDR3 region is CSVSATSGPTDTQYF. The DNA for the CDR3 is TGCAGTGTTTCCGCAACTAGCGGCCCCACAGATACGCAGTATTTT.

In this sample, this clonotype turned up many times. The chain uses TRBV20-1 and TRBJ1-1, with no clear D. Germline loops: CDR1 DFQATT, CDR2 SNEGSKA (reference sequence). The CDR3 sequence is 13 residues long. V lost 0 bases and J 5 bases, leaving 10 bases between the germline ends. The CDR3 nucleotides read TGCAGTGCTAGAGAAGGACGGGTTACTGAAGCTTTCTTT. Encoded protein: CSAREGRVTEAFF.

In its sample, this clonotype was seen a few times. The chain has TRBV15 and TRBJ2-3; no clear D. The V end was cut by 2 bases, the J end by 1 base, with 7 bases between. From germline, CDR1 is LNHNV and CDR2 YYDKDF (reference sequence). The CDR3 sequence is 14 residues long. The CDR3 loop is CATSRFERTDTQYF. CDR3 nucleotide sequence: TGTGCCACCAGCAGATTCGAGCGCACAGATACGCAGTATTTT.

The sample holds a few counts of this clonotype. This chain uses TRBV5-1 with TRBJ1-6; D might be TRBD1 (5 bases). The CDR3 sequence is 15 residues long. Trimming left V 0 bases short and J 8 bases short, with 12 bases between. Per the germline V gene, CDR1 is SGHRS and CDR2 is YFSETQ. CDR3 protein: CASSLGDLLDSPLHF. As DNA, the CDR3 is TGCGCCAGCAGCTTGGGGGACCTCCTGGATTCACCCCTCCACTTT.

This clonotype was recorded many times. The chain joins TRBV28 to TRBJ2-3; 7 nucleotides line up with TRBD2. Germline trimming cut 4 bases from V and 1 base from J; bases unmatched to any gene: 2. Germline V CDR1 and CDR2: MDHEN, SYDVKM. This CDR3 comprises 14 residues. The CDR3 protein is CASSYGLGTDTQYF. The CDR3 bases are TGTGCCAGCAGTTACGGACTAGGCACAGATACGCAGTATTTT.

This clonotype was seen many times. The DNA of the CDR3 is TGTGCCAGCAGCTCTCAGGGTACAACCTTTTACGAGCAGTACTTC. Protein product: CASSSQGTTFYEQYF. V and J are TRBV14 and TRBJ2-7; D perhaps matches TRBD1 (5 bases). The CDR3 has 15 amino acids. Per the germline V gene, CDR1 is SGHDN and CDR2 is FVKESK. V was cut by 5 bases and J by 4 bases, with 18 bases left in between.

The CDR3: CASSQGEGQATNEKLFF. Written as DNA, the CDR3 is TGCGCCAGCAGCCAAGGGGAAGGACAGGCGACTAATGAAAAACTGTTTTTT. The chain combines TRBV4-3 with TRBJ1-4; TRBD1 aligns across 7 bases. The CDR3 sequence is 17 residues long. V gave up 1 base and J gave up 2 bases; unmatched junction bases: 7. Germline V gene data show CDR1 as LGHNA and CDR2 as YSLEER.

This clonotype was seen repeatedly, ten times or more. This chain joins TRBV11-2 and TRBJ2-2; 11 bases map to TRBD1. Germline CDR1 and CDR2: SGHAT and FQNNGV. V gave up 5 bases and J gave up 4 bases; unmatched junction bases: 9. CDR3 length: 17 residues. The DNA for the CDR3 is TGTGCCAGCAGCGCGGACAGGGGGCTACTCATCACCGGGGAGCTGTTTTTT. Protein sequence: CASSADRGLLITGELFF.

The table lists this clonotype with a few counts. V is TRBV9 and J is TRBJ1-2; D may be TRBD1 (6 bases). The CDR3 runs 14 residues. The V and J ends lost 7 bases and 5 bases respectively, with 18 bases between them. Per germline, CDR1 SGDLS and CDR2 YYNGEE. CDR3 DNA: TGTGCCAGCTCTTTCCAACAGGGAGGGTATGGCTACACCTTC. It yields the protein CASSFQQGGYGYTF.

This clonotype was detected only a few times. This rearrangement joins TRBV7-9 to TRBJ1-1; 8 positions match TRBD1. V shed 4 bases, J shed 1 base, and the junction held 2 bases outside the gene matches. From germline, CDR1 is SEHNR and CDR2 FQNEAQ (reference sequence). CDR3 size: 14 residues. The CDR3 sequence is CASSYRGRNTEAFF. CDR3 in DNA: TGTGCCAGCAGCTACAGGGGGAGGAACACTGAAGCTTTCTTT.

This clonotype has only a few counts. V usage is TRBV7-2 and J usage is TRBJ1-1; D gene uncertain. CDR1 is SGHTA, CDR2 FQGNSA, per germline. V lost 7 bases and J 10 bases, leaving 19 bases between the germline ends. CDR3 length equals 13 residues. CDR3 bases: TGTGCCAGCAACCAAGAAAATTCCGTGAGAGCTTTCTTT. Translated, it gives CASNQENSVRAFF.

There are a few counts of this clonotype. The chain combines TRBV4-3 with TRBJ1-6, with a weak D call TRBD1 (6 bases). The CDR3 sequence is 18 residues long. From germline, CDR1 is LGHNA and CDR2 YSLEER. V was pared by 1 base and J by 3 bases, with 16 bases between. The CDR3 DNA reads as TGCGCCAGCAGCCAAGCACCCTACCCGGGACACTATAATTCACCCCTCCACTTT. Translated: CASSQAPYPGHYNSPLHF.

The V gene is TRBV12-3 or TRBV12-4, the J gene TRBJ1-4; 7 nucleotides align to TRBD1. The CDR3 loop spans 15 amino acids. J was trimmed by 8 bases and V by 5 bases; bases with no gene match: 11. The CDR3 DNA sequence: TGTGCCAGCAGTATGGCAGGGGGTATTCAAGAAAAACTGTTTTTT. It is translated as CASSMAGGIQEKLFF.

This clonotype turned up a few times. V usage is TRBV20-1 and J usage is TRBJ1-5; D gene ambiguous. This CDR3 has 16 residues. Germline assignment: CDR1 DFQATT and CDR2 SNEGSKA (reference sequence). V was trimmed by 3 bases and J by 0 bases, leaving 15 bases between them. DNA for the CDR3: TGCAGTGCTAGTCGGCAGTCGGGCTATAGCAATCAGCCCCAGCATTTT. Translating gives CSASRQSGYSNQPQHF.